This T cell receptor (beta chain) was found in a study of blood T cells in healthy people across ages. The V end was cut by 3 bases, the J end by 7 bases, with 9 bases between. This CDR3 has 11 residues. Germline V CDR1 and CDR2: SQVTM, ANQGSEA. This clonotype was observed many times. In each sample, at least 6.5 million PBMCs were isolated. Primers used in a second PCR of about 7 to 11 cycles were a sample-barcoded 5' primer and a J-beta primer mix. Using its own MiXCR run on the 5' RACE reads, TCRdb lists one record per CDR3 protein. The table has around 1,700,000 distinct CDR3 sequences, 28% seen once.

Sequenced material: blood. The rearrangement joins TRBV29-1 to TRBJ2-5; D may correspond to TRBD1 or TRBD2 (5 bases each). The sequence was obtained from a woman between 25 and 40 years old in good health. The CDR3 protein is CSVESGGTQYF. Written as DNA, the CDR3 is TGCAGCGTTGAGTCTGGGGGGACCCAGTACTTC.